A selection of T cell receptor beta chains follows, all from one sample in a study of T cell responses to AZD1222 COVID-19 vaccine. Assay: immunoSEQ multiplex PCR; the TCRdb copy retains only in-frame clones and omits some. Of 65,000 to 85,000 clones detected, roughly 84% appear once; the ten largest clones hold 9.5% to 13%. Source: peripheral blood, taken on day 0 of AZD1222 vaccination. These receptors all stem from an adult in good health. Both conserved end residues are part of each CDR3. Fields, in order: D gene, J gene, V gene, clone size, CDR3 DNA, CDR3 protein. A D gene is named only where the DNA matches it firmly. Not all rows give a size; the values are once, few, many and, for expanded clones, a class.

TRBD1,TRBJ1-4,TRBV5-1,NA,TGCGCCAGCAGCTTGGGGATGAGCTGGGCTCAGGGGGAGGGTAATGAAAAACTGTTTTTT,CASSLGMSWAQGEGNEKLFF
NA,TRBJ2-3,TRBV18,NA,TGTGCCAGCTCTCGGGGACGAGGAGCGTTCATCTCAGATACGCAGTATTTT,CASSRGRGAFISDTQYF
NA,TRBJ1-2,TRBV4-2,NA,TGTGCCAGCAGAGGACTCCAAGCTAACTATGGCTACACCTTC,CASRGLQANYGYTF
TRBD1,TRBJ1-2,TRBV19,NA,TGTGCCAGTAGTTACCGGGACAGCATTTATGGCTACACCTTC,CASSYRDSIYGYTF
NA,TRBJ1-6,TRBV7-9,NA,TGTGCCAGCAGCGGGGGCGGTTCGGGCTCCTATAATTCACCCCTCCACTTT,CASSGGGSGSYNSPLHF
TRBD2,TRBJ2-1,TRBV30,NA,TGTGCCTCCCTGACTAGCGGGAGGATGGCTGAGCAGTTCTTC,CASLTSGRMAEQFF
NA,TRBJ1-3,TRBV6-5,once,TGTGCCAGCAGTCCGTCGGACGGGCGAAACACCATATATTTT,CASSPSDGRNTIYF
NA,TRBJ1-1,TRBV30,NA,TGTGCCTGGAGTACAGGAATTGCTGAAGCTTTCTTT,CAWSTGIAEAFF
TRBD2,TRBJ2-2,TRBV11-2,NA,TGTGCCAGCAGCTTAGAACTAGCGGGAGCTGCCGGGGAGCTGTTTTTT,CASSLELAGAAGELFF
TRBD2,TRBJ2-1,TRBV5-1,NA,TGCGCCAGCAGCCCGGGACTAGAAATGGCTGAGCAGTTCTTC,CASSPGLEMAEQFF
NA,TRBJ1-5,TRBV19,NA,TGTGCCAGTAGTATAGGACGGGGAAGCAATCAGCCCCAGCATTTT,CASSIGRGSNQPQHF
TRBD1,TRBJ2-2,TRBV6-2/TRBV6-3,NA,TGTGCCAGCAGCCCTCCGCGGGACAGGACCCACACCGGGGAGCTGTTTTTT,CASSPPRDRTHTGELFF
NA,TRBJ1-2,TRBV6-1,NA,TGTGCCAGCAGTGAAGCGGAAGGAGCGGACTATGGCTACACCTTC,CASSEAEGADYGYTF
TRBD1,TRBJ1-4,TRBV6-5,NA,TGTGCCAGCAGTTCGTGGACAGGGGATGAAAAACTGTTTTTT,CASSSWTGDEKLFF
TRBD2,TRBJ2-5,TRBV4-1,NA,TGCGCCAGCAGTCCCGGGACTAGCCAAGAGACCCAGTACTTC,CASSPGTSQETQYF